Listed below are T cell receptor beta chains from one sample, sequenced in a study of cytomegalovirus exposure and HLA in healthy donors. The data were produced by immunoSEQ multiplex PCR, yet TCRdb's version contains in-frame clones alone and is incomplete. The table lists some 98,000 clones, about 90% of them singletons. Sample: PBMCs. These receptors all come from a young man in good health and CMV-seropositive. Each CDR3 is given with its conserved first and last residue. The D gene is left open where the match is weak. The listing skips clone size in some rows; elsewhere it reads once, few, many or a size class.

j_call | clone_size | v_call | d_call | cdr3_aa | cdr3_nt
TRBJ1-4 | NA | TRBV29-1 | NA | CSVGTGRGEKLFF | TGCAGCGTTGGAACAGGGAGGGGCGAAAAACTGTTTTTT
TRBJ2-5 | NA | TRBV19 | NA | CASSIDSPALVPQYF | TGTGCCAGTAGTATAGATAGTCCAGCCCTAGTGCCCCAGTACTTC
TRBJ2-3 | NA | TRBV28 | NA | CASSPLEIRTDTQYF | TGTGCCAGCAGTCCACTAGAGATTCGCACAGATACGCAGTATTTT
TRBJ2-5 | NA | TRBV4-2 | TRBD1 | CASSQGDREETQYF | TGTGCCAGCAGCCAGGGGGACAGGGAAGAGACCCAGTACTTC
TRBJ1-5 | NA | TRBV6-6 | NA | CASSYYGRESQPQHF | TGTGCCAGCAGTTACTACGGGCGGGAAAGTCAGCCCCAGCATTTT
TRBJ2-1 | NA | TRBV4-1 | TRBD2 | CASSIAGGRENEQFF | TGCGCCAGCAGCATAGCGGGGGGTAGGGAAAATGAGCAGTTCTTC
TRBJ2-3 | NA | TRBV9 | TRBD2 | CASSVDARGLAGLTDTQYF | TGTGCCAGCAGCGTAGATGCCCGGGGACTAGCGGGGCTCACAGATACGCAGTATTTT
TRBJ1-6 | NA | TRBV6-5 | NA | CASSYDSSSYNSPLHF | TGTGCCAGCAGTTACGACAGCAGCTCCTATAATTCACCCCTCCACTTT
TRBJ2-5 | few | TRBV5-6 | NA | CASSLGVVSQETQYF | TGTGCCAGCAGCTTGGGCGTGGTTAGCCAAGAGACCCAGTACTTC
TRBJ2-1 | NA | TRBV29-1 | NA | CSVGRGSEQFF | TGCAGCGTTGGTCGGGGGAGTGAGCAGTTCTTC
TRBJ1-3 | NA | TRBV19 | TRBD1 | CATTGTGAISGNTIYF | TGTGCCACCACCGGGACAGGGGCAATCTCTGGAAACACCATATATTTT
TRBJ1-1 | NA | TRBV2 | TRBD1 | CASSLSDRGTLSTEAFF | TGTGCCAGCAGTTTGAGTGACAGGGGAACCTTGAGCACTGAAGCTTTCTTT
TRBJ2-1 | NA | TRBV15 | TRBD2 | CATSSPSLAGRNEQFF | TGTGCCACCAGCAGTCCGTCCCTAGCGGGGAGGAATGAGCAGTTCTTC
TRBJ1-5 | NA | TRBV6-1 | TRBD1 | CASSGLRDGGGGSNQPQHF | TGTGCCAGCAGTGGCCTTAGGGACGGAGGGGGCGGGAGCAATCAGCCCCAGCATTTT
TRBJ2-5 | NA | TRBV6-1 | TRBD1 | CASRGPGQVYETQYF | TGTGCCAGCAGGGGTCCGGGACAGGTATACGAGACCCAGTACTTC
TRBJ1-1 | once | TRBV6-6 | NA | CASSSMTGEDTEAFF | TGTGCCAGCAGTTCGATGACGGGGGAGGACACTGAAGCTTTCTTT